This TCR beta chain was recorded in a study of shared clonotypes between healthy human individuals. Whole-study findings and limits: Sharing of clonotypes among donors was expected to vary with sequencing depth. About 5% of naive CD4 clonotypes were shared across a few donors.

Notes on this clone: The antigen is not known.

Deep level was the assay's run setting. Under the authors' procedure: Filtering differed for immunoSEQ, which gave only junction sequences without quality scores. Profiling relied on immunoSEQ multiplex PCR, and the TCRdb table lists in-frame clones only, not all of them. V, J and clone size are those of that table, while D and trimming were read from the DNA. This table holds about 1.1 million clones, approximately 75% found once. This CDR3 is built from 17 residues. Trimming removed 1 base from V and 3 bases from J, with 14 bases in between. Germline-derived CDR1 and CDR2 are SGHRS and YFSETQ. The chain recombines TRBV5-1 with TRBJ2-6; D is unclear. This clonotype was sampled from a man aged 18 to 29 in good health. Some clones in this sample may be carry-over from other donors' samples. The sample consisted of memory CD4+ T cells from PBMCs. Documented subset: CD45RA-negative fraction. DNA for the CDR3: TGCGCCAGCAGCTTGCCAGGTTGGGTCGGTGGGGCCAACGTCCTGACTTTC. It codes for CASSLPGWVGGANVLTF.